Below are 22 T cell receptor beta chains sequenced from a single sample in a study of control samples from healthy donors and cancer patients. Method: immunoSEQ multiplex PCR; TCRdb's copy keeps in-frame clones and lacks some. This sample carries 150,000 to 200,000 clones, roughly nine tenths of them seen once, and the ten largest clones take roughly 1.3%. The sequenced sample consisted of blood. Receptor source: a man aged 25 to 40 in good health.

This clone was observed a single time. The V and J genes are TRBV7-2 and TRBJ2-1; 12 bases are shared with TRBD2. V lost 4 bases to trimming and J lost 7 bases; unmatched junction nucleotides: 8. CDR3 length: 16 residues. From germline, CDR1 is SGHTA and CDR2 FQGNSA. The CDR3 sequence: CASSSVLAGGQNEQFF. The CDR3 nucleotides are TGTGCCAGCAGCTCAGTGCTAGCGGGGGGGCAAAATGAGCAGTTCTTC.

The chain links TRBV7-6 to TRBJ1-4; TRBD1 aligns across 7 bases. Germline lookup yields CDR1 SGHVS and CDR2 FNYEAQ. The CDR3 contains 16 residues. Trimming cost V 1 base and J 5 bases; bases outside gene matches: 7. The DNA of the CDR3 is TGTGCCAGCAGCTTAGGCGACAGGGCGTTAAATGAAAAACTGTTTTTT. Translation gives CASSLGDRALNEKLFF.

The rearrangement links TRBV7-9 to TRBJ2-1; D remains unclear. CDR1 is SEHNR, CDR2 FQNEAQ, per germline (reference sequence). V lost 1 base and J lost 10, with 8 bases in between. The CDR3 sequence is 12 residues long. The CDR3 coding sequence is TGTGCCAGCAGCTTAGGACCAGCGGAGCAGTTCTTC. Translation: CASSLGPAEQFF.

V is TRBV10-2 and J is TRBJ1-3; D not resolved. Per the germline V gene, CDR1 is WSHSY and CDR2 is SAAADI. Trimming cost V 0 bases and J 4 bases, with 4 bases left between them. CDR3 length equals 13 residues. The CDR3 DNA reads as TGCGCCAGCAGTGAGTCACGGGGAAACACCATATATTTT. This translates into CASSESRGNTIYF.

V is TRBV7-2 and J is TRBJ2-2, with TRBD2 matching over 11 bases. Germline assignment: CDR1 SGHTA and CDR2 FQGNSA. After removal of 4 bases from V and 3 bases from J, the junction contained 4 bases not matched to a gene. The CDR3 has 16 amino acids. The CDR3 reads CASSWGLAAYTGELFF. As DNA, the CDR3 is TGTGCCAGCAGCTGGGGACTAGCGGCCTACACCGGGGAGCTGTTTTTT.

J is TRBJ1-5 and V is TRBV5-1; D gene ambiguous. Deletions cut 2 bases from V and 3 bases from J, with 12 bases between. The CDR3 contains 15 residues. CDR1 and CDR2 from the germline V gene are SGHRS and YFSETQ. CDR3 residues: CASSFDGGFNQPQHF. The CDR3 DNA sequence: TGCGCCAGCAGCTTCGATGGAGGATTCAATCAGCCCCAGCATTTT. Full variable domain (remainder filled in from reference TRBV5-1 and TRBJ1-5): KAGVTQTPRYLIKTRGQQVTLSCSPISGHRSVSWYQQTPGQGLQFLFEYFSETQRNKGNFPGRFSGRQFSNSRSEMNVSTLELGDSALYLCASSFDGGFNQPQHFGDGTRLSIL.

V and J are TRBV25-1 and TRBJ1-6; TRBD1 agrees at 7 bases. The trim removed 6 bases at V and 10 bases at J, leaving 6 bases unmatched. Germline-derived CDR1 and CDR2 are MGHDK and SYGVNS. CDR3 length: 13 amino acids. The CDR3 DNA follows: TGTGCCAGCAGAGGGACAGTTGGATCACCCCTCCACTTT. Translating it yields CASRGTVGSPLHF. The full variable domain, with the rest looked up from reference TRBV25-1 and TRBJ1-6, is EADIYQTPRYLVIGTGKKITLECSQTMGHDKMYWYQQDPGMELHLIHYSYGVNSTEKGDLSSESTVSRIRTEHFPLTLESARPSHTSQYLCASRGTVGSPLHFGNGTRLTVT.

The J gene is TRBJ1-6, the V gene TRBV3-1 (or the pseudogene TRBV3-2); 9 bases are a match to TRBD1. The CDR3 length is 15 residues. Germline V gene lookup returns CDR1 LGHDT and CDR2 YNNKEL (reference sequence). The junction had 7 bases not matched to a gene; V was cut back by 4 bases and J by 9 bases. The CDR3 DNA reads as TGTGCCAGCAGCCCCCAGACAGGGGGTCTTTCACCCCTCCACTTT. This translates into CASSPQTGGLSPLHF.

The chain couples TRBV5-1 to TRBJ2-2; tentative D call: TRBD2 (5 bases). This CDR3 has 15 amino acids. The V gene's germline CDR1 is SGHRS and CDR2 YFSETQ. V lost 5 bases and J 4 bases, leaving 15 bases between the germline ends. The CDR3 coding sequence is TGCGCCAGCAGTAACGGGGTCGTTGGCACCGGGGAGCTGTTTTTT. Its translation is CASSNGVVGTGELFF. The full variable domain, completed using reference TRBV5-1 and TRBJ2-2, is KAGVTQTPRYLIKTRGQQVTLSCSPISGHRSVSWYQQTPGQGLQFLFEYFSETQRNKGNFPGRFSGRQFSNSRSEMNVSTLELGDSALYLCASSNGVVGTGELFFGEGSRLTVL.

The J gene is TRBJ1-3, the V gene TRBV3-1 (or the pseudogene TRBV3-2); D uncertain. Germline CDR1 and CDR2: LGHDT and YNNKEL (reference sequence). With 4 bases removed from V and 4 bases from J, the gap between germline ends came to 8 bases. This CDR3 region has 13 residues. The CDR3 DNA follows: TGTGCCAGCAGCCCGAATTGGGGAAACACCATATATTTT. Amino acid sequence: CASSPNWGNTIYF.

This clone was found once. DNA of the CDR3: TGTGCCAGCAGCGTAGCCTCGACTCCCACAGATACGCAGTATTTT. Translation gives CASSVASTPTDTQYF. The chain recombines TRBV9 with TRBJ2-3; D unclear. V lost 0 bases and J lost 2, with 10 bases in between. The CDR3 is made up of 15 amino acids. Germline V gene sequence: CDR1 SGDLS, CDR2 YYNGEE.

This clone was detected only once. The CDR3: CASSLVGGATRETQYF. The CDR3 DNA reads as TGTGCCAGCAGCTTAGTAGGGGGGGCTACCCGGGAGACCCAGTACTTC. The chain uses TRBV11-2 and TRBJ2-5; D is perhaps TRBD2 (7 bases). The ends were cut back, 1 base at V and 5 bases at J, with 17 bases in the middle. Germline values: CDR1 SGHAT, CDR2 FQNNGV. This CDR3 spans 16 amino acids.

V and J are TRBV6-5 and TRBJ2-1; 10 bases are a match to TRBD1. The trim removed 4 bases at V and 7 bases at J, leaving 7 bases unmatched. CDR3 size: 15 residues. Germline-derived CDR1 and CDR2 are MNHEY and SVGAGI. CDR3 loop: CASSSGQGDANEQFF. The CDR3 DNA follows: TGTGCCAGCAGTTCCGGACAGGGGGACGCGAATGAGCAGTTCTTC.

This clone has a single count. The chain combines TRBV7-2 with TRBJ1-2; 8 bases fit TRBD1. This CDR3 spans 13 amino acids. Trimming cost V 5 bases and J 4 bases; bases outside gene matches: 3. CDR1 SGHTA and CDR2 FQGNSA come from the germline V gene. CDR3 sequence: CASSPTGGYGYTF. The CDR3 bases are TGTGCCAGCAGCCCCACAGGGGGCTATGGCTACACCTTC.

This chain links TRBV12-5 with TRBJ2-3, with 7 bases identical to TRBD1. Germline CDR1 reads LGHNT; CDR2 reads FRNRAP. V gave up 5 bases and J gave up 2 bases; unmatched junction bases: 7. This CDR3 spans 15 amino acids. CDR3 region: CASGPEGQPTDTQYF. The CDR3 nucleotides read TGTGCTAGTGGTCCCGAGGGACAGCCCACAGATACGCAGTATTTT.

The chain links TRBV7-9 to TRBJ2-7; weak D call: TRBD2 (5 bases). This CDR3 comprises 13 residues. The V and J ends lost 3 bases and 5 bases respectively, with 11 bases between them. Per germline, CDR1 SEHNR and CDR2 FQNEAQ (reference sequence). CDR3 amino acids: CASSFSSLDEQYF. CDR3 nucleotides: TGTGCCAGCAGCTTTTCTAGCCTCGACGAGCAGTACTTC. The entire variable domain, with the rest obtained from reference TRBV7-9 and TRBJ2-7, is as follows: DTGVSQNPRHKITKRGQNVTFRCDPISEHNRLYWYRQTLGQGPEFLTYFQNEAQLEKSRLLSDRFSAERPKGSFSTLEIQRTEQGDSAMYLCASSFSSLDEQYFGPGTRLTVT.

The chain employs TRBV15 and TRBJ1-5; D might be TRBD1 (6 bases). Trimming cost V 1 base and J 1 base, with 8 bases left between them. Germline assignment: CDR1 LNHNV and CDR2 YYDKDF (reference sequence). The CDR3 consists of 15 residues. CDR3 loop: CATSRAGVSNQPQHF. The DNA of the CDR3 is TGTGCCACCAGCAGAGCAGGGGTAAGCAATCAGCCCCAGCATTTT.

The V gene is TRBV5-1, the J gene TRBJ2-2; 8 bases line up with TRBD1. The CDR3 has 15 residues. Germline CDR1 SGHRS, CDR2 YFSETQ. Trimming removed 3 bases from V and 1 base from J; junction bases left unmatched: 2. The CDR3 DNA reads TGCGCCAGCAGCTGGGGGACAGGGAACACCGGGGAGCTGTTTTTT. Translated: CASSWGTGNTGELFF.

This sequence joins TRBV15 and TRBJ1-5; TRBD1 matches at 8 bases. Trimming at V came to 6 bases and at J to 7 bases, leaving 8 bases not matched to a gene. Looked up from germline, CDR1 is LNHNV and CDR2 is YYDKDF (reference sequence). This CDR3 contains 14 residues. The CDR3: CATRTDRGGQPQHF. DNA of the CDR3: TGTGCCACCAGGACTGACAGGGGTGGCCAGCCCCAGCATTTT.

The chain has TRBV7-2 and TRBJ2-1, with 12 bases identical to TRBD2. CDR1 is SGHTA, CDR2 FQGNSA, per germline. The CDR3 sequence is 13 residues long. The V gene end was trimmed by 9 bases and the J gene end by 8 bases; junction bases not matched to a gene: 5. The DNA of the CDR3 is TGTGCCAGTGGGACTAGCGGGTCTCATGAGCAGTTCTTC. Amino acids: CASGTSGSHEQFF. Complete variable domain (other parts from reference TRBV7-2 and TRBJ2-1): GAGVSQSPSNKVTEKGKDVELRCDPISGHTALYWYRQSLGQGLEFLIYFQGNSAPDKSGLPSDRFSAERTGGSVSTLTIQRTQQEDSAVYLCASGTSGSHEQFFGPGTRLTVL.

This clone turned up a few times. The sample contains more than one DNA sequence encoding this CDR3. CDR3 sequence: CASSPRTTGELFF. For the CDR3, the DNA is TGTGCCAGCAGTCCAAGGACCACCGGGGAGCTGTTTTTT. The rearrangement joins TRBV6-4 to TRBJ2-2; D ambiguous. The CDR3 runs 13 residues. Germline CDR1 is MRHNA and CDR2 is SNTAGT. Between the trimmed V and J ends, which lost 5 bases and 4 bases, there was a span of 8 bases.

The chain couples TRBV19 to TRBJ1-6; TRBD1 matches at 7 bases. Germline values: CDR1 LNHDA, CDR2 SQIVND (reference sequence). The CDR3 extends over 14 amino acids. The V gene end was trimmed by 5 bases and the J gene end by 8 bases; junction bases not matched to a gene: 6. As DNA, the CDR3 is TGTGCCAGTAGTGAACAGGGGATTCATTCACCCCTCCACTTT. Protein sequence: CASSEQGIHSPLHF. The full variable domain, its missing parts supplied by reference TRBV19 and TRBJ1-6, is DGGITQSPKYLFRKEGQNVTLSCEQNLNHDAMYWYRQDPGQGLRLIYYSQIVNDFQKGDIAEGYSVSREKKESFPLTVTSAQKNPTAFYLCASSEQGIHSPLHFGNGTRLTVT.